This T cell receptor (beta chain) was identified during a study of blood T cell repertoires in COVID-19 (dated by TCRdb to 2020 to 2022). With respect to the entire study: Samples from collaborators originated in the United States, Italy and Spain and spanned both the acute and convalescent phases of COVID-19. The repertoires were released in a freely available public database intended as a resource for research on the immune response to SARS-CoV-2. The samples were drawn from the first 160 participants of the ongoing ImmuneRACE study and from 1,254 subjects provided by 6 global collaborators. The prospective study material was composed of cDNA or gDNA derived from T cells, B-cell-depleted T cells, or PBMCs. Deeply sampled blood TCRbeta repertoires from subjects exposed to, actively infected with, or recovered from COVID-19 were included in the dataset. Nearly every sample came with metadata listing a de-identified subject ID, COVID-19 status, age in years and sex. HLA class I and class II types, where available, came from metadata supplied by the sample provider rather than from assay-based typing.

As regards this clone: Its antigen is not yet known. Base-call qualities are not available, and no considerably larger clone is one nucleotide away.

TCRbeta CDR3 regions were amplified from genomic DNA using the immunoSEQ Assay, a bias-controlled multiplex PCR. As for how the authors treated the data: Nucleated cell counts per sample were estimated from amplification of reference gene primers within the assay. To quantify the absolute abundance of each unique TCRbeta CDR3 rearrangement, sequence reads were collapsed and filtered. Productive Simpson clonality was computed per sample as the square root of Simpson's diversity index over productive rearrangements. What TCRdb holds here is the immuneACCESS table cut down to in-frame rearrangements. Part of the clones is not present; checked against another copy, under half of the missing clones reflect an unresolved V gene, and the others are unexplained. That table is the source of V, J and clone size, and D and trimming were worked out from the DNA. The sample includes roughly 63,000 clones, with 74% observed a single time. The leading ten clones occupy under 30% of the sample.

Whole blood was collected in K2EDTA tubes by collaborating institutions according to the institutions' own protocols. For TCRbeta analysis, collaborators shipped samples in one of three forms: frozen whole blood, isolated PBMCs, or DNA extracted from either of those sample types. Beyond this particular receptor, the publication reports: How much clinical and demographic metadata was included differed by source and by participant, and the metadata was provided uncurated.

As encoded in the germline V gene, CDR1 is MDHEN while CDR2 is SYDVKM. The junction carries 11 bases between V and J, which are trimmed by 6 bases and 0 bases respectively. The CDR3 numbers 14 residues from cysteine through phenylalanine. CDR3 DNA is the only sequence kept; it has 42 bases, read in frame from the first base. The sequencing input was peripheral blood. This sequence uses TRBV28 and TRBJ1-2; TRBD1 is a weak D gene call, 5 bases matching. The receptor was derived from a woman of 80 years or more with acute or convalescent COVID-19. The CDR3 in this case is CASSTGLANYGYTF. The bases are TGTGCCAGCAGCACAGGTTTAGCTAACTATGGCTACACCTTC.